What follows are 6 T cell receptor beta chains derived from one specimen sequenced in a study of cytomegalovirus exposure and HLA in healthy donors. The PCR employed 60 Vbeta primers together with 13 Jbeta primers. Only in-frame clones appear in the TCRdb table, and some are missing; sequencing was by immunoSEQ multiplex PCR. The profile shows around 300,000 clones, 72% of them singletons. The material sequenced was PBMCs. These receptor sequences come from a female donor in good health and CMV-seronegative.

This chain joins TRBV30 and TRBJ2-1; D unclear. The germline gives CDR1 GTSNPN, CDR2 SVGIG (reference sequence). The CDR3 extends over 12 amino acids. V lost 3 bases to trimming and J lost 9 bases, with 12 bases between them. As DNA, the CDR3 is TGTGCCTGGAGCGGGTTGGCCCCTGAGCAGTTCTTC. This translates into CAWSGLAPEQFF.

J is TRBJ1-2 and V is TRBV6-1, with D possibly TRBD1 on 5 matching bases. There are 14 residues in the CDR3. CDR1 and CDR2 from the germline V gene are MNHNS and SASEGT. V was cut by 2 bases and J by 0 bases, with 7 bases left in between. The CDR3 DNA follows: TGTGCCAGCAGTGAAAGGGGTGCTAACTATGGCTACACCTTC. It encodes CASSERGANYGYTF.

The rearrangement joins TRBV27 to TRBJ2-3; 7 bases are a match to TRBD2. The CDR3 consists of 15 residues. CDR1 is MNHEY, CDR2 SMNVEV, per germline (reference sequence). V lost 6 bases, J lost 1 base, and 7 bases stayed unmatched. CDR3 residues: CASRLGGRGTDTQYF. The CDR3 DNA follows: TGTGCCAGCAGGTTGGGCGGGAGAGGCACAGATACGCAGTATTTT.

This clone was seen more than once but under ten times. The chain is built from TRBV7-2 and TRBJ1-3, with a possible D match to TRBD1 (5 bases). Germline CDR1 and CDR2: SGHTA and FQGNSA. Trimming left V 2 bases short and J 7 bases short, with 12 bases between. This CDR3 has 14 amino acids. CDR3 residues: CASSLQGGRNTIYF. The CDR3 nucleotides are TGTGCCAGCAGCTTACAGGGTGGTCGTAACACCATATATTTT.

In this sample, this clone turned up a few times. The rearrangement links TRBV27 to TRBJ1-6; 8 bases agree with TRBD1. This CDR3 contains 14 residues. Germline assignment: CDR1 MNHEY and CDR2 SMNVEV (reference sequence). J lost 8 bases, V lost 5 bases, and 5 bases had no gene match. The CDR3 sequence: CASSIDRGDSPLHF. CDR3 in DNA: TGTGCCAGCAGTATCGACAGGGGAGATTCACCCCTCCACTTT.

The V gene is TRBV5-4, the J gene TRBJ2-5, with TRBD2 as a possible D gene (5 bases). Trimming pared 2 bases from V and 5 bases from J, leaving 16 bases between. Per the germline V gene, CDR1 is SGHNT and CDR2 is YYREEE (reference sequence). CDR3 length equals 15 residues. CDR3 sequence reads: CASSFFPGNSETQYF. As DNA, the CDR3 is TGTGCCAGCAGCTTTTTTCCGGGGAATTCGGAGACCCAGTACTTC.